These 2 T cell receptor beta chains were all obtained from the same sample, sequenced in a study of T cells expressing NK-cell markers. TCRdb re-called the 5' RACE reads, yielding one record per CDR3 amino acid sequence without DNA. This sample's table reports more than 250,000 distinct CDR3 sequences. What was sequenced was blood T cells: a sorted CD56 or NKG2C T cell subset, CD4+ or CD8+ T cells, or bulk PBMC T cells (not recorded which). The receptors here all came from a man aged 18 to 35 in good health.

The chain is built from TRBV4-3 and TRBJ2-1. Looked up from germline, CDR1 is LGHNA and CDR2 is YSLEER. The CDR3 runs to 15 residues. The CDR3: CASSQVVAILNEQFF.

This CDR3 reads CASSPRGAGYNEQFF. V is TRBV18 and J is TRBJ2-1; lacking DNA, the TRBD2 call made by TCRdb goes unchecked. Germline assignment: CDR1 KGHSH and CDR2 LQKENI. The CDR3 has 15 residues.